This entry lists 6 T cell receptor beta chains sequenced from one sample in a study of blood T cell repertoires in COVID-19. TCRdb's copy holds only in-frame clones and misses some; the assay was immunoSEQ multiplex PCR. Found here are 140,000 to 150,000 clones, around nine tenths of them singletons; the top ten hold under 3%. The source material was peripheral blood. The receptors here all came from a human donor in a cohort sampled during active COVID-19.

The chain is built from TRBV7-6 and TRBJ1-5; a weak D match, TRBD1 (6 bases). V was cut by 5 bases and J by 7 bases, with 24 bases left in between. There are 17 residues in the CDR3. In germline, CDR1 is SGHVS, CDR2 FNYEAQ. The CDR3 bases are TGTGCCAGCAGCCCCTTGTCTGGGTCCGCCCAGGGGCAGCCCCAGCATTTT. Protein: CASSPLSGSAQGQPQHF. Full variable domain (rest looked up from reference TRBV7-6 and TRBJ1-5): GAGVSQSPRYKVTKRGQDVALRCDPISGHVSLYWYRQALGQGPEFLTYFNYEAQQDKSGLPNDRFSAERPEGSISTLTIQRTEQRDSAMYRCASSPLSGSAQGQPQHFGDGTRLSIL.

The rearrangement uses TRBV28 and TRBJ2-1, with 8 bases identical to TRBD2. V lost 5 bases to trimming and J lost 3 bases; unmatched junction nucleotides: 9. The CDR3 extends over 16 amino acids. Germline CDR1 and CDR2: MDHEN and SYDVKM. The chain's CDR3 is CASSGQVAGNYNEQFF. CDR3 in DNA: TGTGCCAGCAGTGGCCAAGTAGCGGGAAACTACAATGAGCAGTTCTTC.

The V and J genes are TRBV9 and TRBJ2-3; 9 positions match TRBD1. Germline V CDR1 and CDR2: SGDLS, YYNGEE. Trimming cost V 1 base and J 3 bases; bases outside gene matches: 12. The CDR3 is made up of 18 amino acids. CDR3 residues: CASSVSSQGAGRTDTQYF. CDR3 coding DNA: TGTGCCAGCAGCGTATCCTCACAGGGGGCAGGGAGGACAGATACGCAGTATTTT.

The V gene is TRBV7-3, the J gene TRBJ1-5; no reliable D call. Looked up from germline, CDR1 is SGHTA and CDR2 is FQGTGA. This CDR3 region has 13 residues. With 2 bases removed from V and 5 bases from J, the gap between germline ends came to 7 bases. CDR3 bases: TGTGCCAGCAGCTTATCCCGTGATCAGCCCCAGCATTTT. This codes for CASSLSRDQPQHF.

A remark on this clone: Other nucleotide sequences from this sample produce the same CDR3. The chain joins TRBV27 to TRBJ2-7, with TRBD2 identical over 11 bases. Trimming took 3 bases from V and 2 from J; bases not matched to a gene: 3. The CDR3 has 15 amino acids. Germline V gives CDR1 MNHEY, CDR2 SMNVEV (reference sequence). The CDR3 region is CASSLGTSGTYEQYF. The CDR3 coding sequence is TGTGCCAGCAGTTTGGGGACTAGCGGCACCTACGAGCAGTACTTC.

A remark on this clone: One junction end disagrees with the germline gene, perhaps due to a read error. The CDR3 loop reads CASSGGPRRSISF. The DNA for the CDR3 is TGTGCCAGCAGTGGAGGGCCCAGACGGTCTATTTCCTTC. The chain recombines TRBV28 with TRBJ1-2; no definite D call. The CDR3 covers 13 residues. CDR1 MDHEN and CDR2 SYDVKM come from the germline V gene.